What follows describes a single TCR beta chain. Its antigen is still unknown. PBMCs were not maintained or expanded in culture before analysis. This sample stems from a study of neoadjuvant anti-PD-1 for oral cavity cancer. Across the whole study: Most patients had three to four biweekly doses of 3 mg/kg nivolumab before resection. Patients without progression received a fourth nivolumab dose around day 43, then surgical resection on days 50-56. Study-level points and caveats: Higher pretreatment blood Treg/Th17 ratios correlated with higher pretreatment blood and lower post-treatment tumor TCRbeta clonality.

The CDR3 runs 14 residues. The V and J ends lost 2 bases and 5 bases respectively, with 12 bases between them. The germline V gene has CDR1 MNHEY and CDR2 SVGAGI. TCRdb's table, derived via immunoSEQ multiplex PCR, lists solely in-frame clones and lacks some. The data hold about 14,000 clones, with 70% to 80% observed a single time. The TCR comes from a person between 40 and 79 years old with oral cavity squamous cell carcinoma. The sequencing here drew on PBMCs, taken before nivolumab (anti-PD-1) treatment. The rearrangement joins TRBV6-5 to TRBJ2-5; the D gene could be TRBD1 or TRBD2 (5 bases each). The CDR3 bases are TGTGCCAGCAGTTACGAGCTGTGGGGGGAGACCCAGTACTTC. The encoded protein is CASSYELWGETQYF.